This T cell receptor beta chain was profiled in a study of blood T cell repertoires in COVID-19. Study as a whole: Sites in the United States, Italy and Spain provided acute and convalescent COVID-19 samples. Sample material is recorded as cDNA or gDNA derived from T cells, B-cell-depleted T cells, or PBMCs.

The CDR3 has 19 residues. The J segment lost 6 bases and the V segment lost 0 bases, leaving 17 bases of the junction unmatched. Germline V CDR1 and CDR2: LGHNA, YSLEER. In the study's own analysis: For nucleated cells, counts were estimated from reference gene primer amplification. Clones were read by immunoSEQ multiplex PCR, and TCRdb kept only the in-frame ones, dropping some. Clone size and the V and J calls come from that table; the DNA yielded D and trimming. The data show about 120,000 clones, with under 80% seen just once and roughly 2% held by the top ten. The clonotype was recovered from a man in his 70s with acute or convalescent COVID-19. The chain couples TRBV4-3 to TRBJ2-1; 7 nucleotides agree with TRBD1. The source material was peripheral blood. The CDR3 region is CASSQEPTGPGRVLNEQFF. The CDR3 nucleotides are TGCGCCAGCAGCCAAGAACCGACAGGGCCGGGAAGGGTCCTCAATGAGCAGTTCTTC.